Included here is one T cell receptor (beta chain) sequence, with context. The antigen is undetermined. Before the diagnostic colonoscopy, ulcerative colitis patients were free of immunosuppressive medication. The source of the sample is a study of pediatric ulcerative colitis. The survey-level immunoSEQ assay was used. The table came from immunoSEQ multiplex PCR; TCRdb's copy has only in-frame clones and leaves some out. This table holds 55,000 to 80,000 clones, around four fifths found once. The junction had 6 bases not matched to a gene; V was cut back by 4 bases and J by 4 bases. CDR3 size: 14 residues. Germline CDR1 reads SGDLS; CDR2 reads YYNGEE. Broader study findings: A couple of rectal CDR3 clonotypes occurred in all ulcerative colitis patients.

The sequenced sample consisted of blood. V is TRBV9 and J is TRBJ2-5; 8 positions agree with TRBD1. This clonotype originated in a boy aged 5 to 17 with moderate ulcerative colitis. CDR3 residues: CASSTPGGVETQYF. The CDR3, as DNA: TGTGCCAGCAGCACGCCAGGGGGCGTAGAGACCCAGTACTTC.